The entry below gives a single T cell receptor (beta chain) sequence along with its context. Source study methods: Amplification with reference gene primers provided the estimates of nucleated cell counts. Measured with immunoSEQ multiplex PCR; TCRdb has only the in-frame clones, and not every one. V, J and clone size were drawn from that table, and D and trimming were deduced from the DNA. Of about 180,000 clones in the sample, more than 80% were seen once. This specimen comes from a study of blood T cell repertoires in COVID-19. The overall study: The United States, Italy and Spain supplied acute and convalescent COVID-19 samples.

This receptor was taken from a man aged 35-49 years who had recovered from COVID-19. The specimen was PBMCs or T cells enriched from blood (not recorded which).

Here the CDR3 reads CASSLARSGGTDTQYF. In DNA, the CDR3 is TGCGCCAGCAGCTTGGCAAGGAGCGGGGGCACAGATACGCAGTATTTT. The chain carries TRBV5-1 and TRBJ2-3; 7 bases are a match to TRBD2. The germline gives CDR1 SGHRS, CDR2 YFSETQ. V lost 0 bases and J lost 1; bases outside the gene matches: 5. The CDR3 loop spans 16 amino acids.